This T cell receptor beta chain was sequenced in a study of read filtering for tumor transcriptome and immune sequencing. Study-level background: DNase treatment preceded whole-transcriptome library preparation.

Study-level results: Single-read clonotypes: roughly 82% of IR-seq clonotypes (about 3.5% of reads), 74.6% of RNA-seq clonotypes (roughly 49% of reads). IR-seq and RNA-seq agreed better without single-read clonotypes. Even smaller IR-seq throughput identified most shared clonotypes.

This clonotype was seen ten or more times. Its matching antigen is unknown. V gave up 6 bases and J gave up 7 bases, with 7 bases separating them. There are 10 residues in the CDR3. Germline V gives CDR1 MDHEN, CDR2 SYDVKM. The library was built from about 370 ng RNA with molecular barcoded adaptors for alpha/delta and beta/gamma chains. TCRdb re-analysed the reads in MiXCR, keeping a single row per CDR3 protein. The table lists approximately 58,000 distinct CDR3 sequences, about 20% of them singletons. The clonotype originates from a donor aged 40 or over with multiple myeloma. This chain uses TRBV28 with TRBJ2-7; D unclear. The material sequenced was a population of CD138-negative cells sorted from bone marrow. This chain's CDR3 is CASSRWEQYF. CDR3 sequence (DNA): TGTGCCAGCAGCCGGTGGGAGCAGTACTTC.